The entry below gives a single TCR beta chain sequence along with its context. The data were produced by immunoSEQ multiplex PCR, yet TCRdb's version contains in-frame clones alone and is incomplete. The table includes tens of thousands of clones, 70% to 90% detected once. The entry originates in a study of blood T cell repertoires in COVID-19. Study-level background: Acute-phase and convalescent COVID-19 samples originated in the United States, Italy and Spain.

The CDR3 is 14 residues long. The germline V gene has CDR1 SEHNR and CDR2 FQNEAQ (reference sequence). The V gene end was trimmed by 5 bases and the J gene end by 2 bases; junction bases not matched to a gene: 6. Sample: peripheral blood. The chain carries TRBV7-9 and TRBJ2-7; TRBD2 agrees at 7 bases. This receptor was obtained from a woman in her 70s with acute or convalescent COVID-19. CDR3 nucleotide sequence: TGTGCCAGCAGCCCAAGGACTAGACCCTACGAGCAGTACTTC. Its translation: CASSPRTRPYEQYF.